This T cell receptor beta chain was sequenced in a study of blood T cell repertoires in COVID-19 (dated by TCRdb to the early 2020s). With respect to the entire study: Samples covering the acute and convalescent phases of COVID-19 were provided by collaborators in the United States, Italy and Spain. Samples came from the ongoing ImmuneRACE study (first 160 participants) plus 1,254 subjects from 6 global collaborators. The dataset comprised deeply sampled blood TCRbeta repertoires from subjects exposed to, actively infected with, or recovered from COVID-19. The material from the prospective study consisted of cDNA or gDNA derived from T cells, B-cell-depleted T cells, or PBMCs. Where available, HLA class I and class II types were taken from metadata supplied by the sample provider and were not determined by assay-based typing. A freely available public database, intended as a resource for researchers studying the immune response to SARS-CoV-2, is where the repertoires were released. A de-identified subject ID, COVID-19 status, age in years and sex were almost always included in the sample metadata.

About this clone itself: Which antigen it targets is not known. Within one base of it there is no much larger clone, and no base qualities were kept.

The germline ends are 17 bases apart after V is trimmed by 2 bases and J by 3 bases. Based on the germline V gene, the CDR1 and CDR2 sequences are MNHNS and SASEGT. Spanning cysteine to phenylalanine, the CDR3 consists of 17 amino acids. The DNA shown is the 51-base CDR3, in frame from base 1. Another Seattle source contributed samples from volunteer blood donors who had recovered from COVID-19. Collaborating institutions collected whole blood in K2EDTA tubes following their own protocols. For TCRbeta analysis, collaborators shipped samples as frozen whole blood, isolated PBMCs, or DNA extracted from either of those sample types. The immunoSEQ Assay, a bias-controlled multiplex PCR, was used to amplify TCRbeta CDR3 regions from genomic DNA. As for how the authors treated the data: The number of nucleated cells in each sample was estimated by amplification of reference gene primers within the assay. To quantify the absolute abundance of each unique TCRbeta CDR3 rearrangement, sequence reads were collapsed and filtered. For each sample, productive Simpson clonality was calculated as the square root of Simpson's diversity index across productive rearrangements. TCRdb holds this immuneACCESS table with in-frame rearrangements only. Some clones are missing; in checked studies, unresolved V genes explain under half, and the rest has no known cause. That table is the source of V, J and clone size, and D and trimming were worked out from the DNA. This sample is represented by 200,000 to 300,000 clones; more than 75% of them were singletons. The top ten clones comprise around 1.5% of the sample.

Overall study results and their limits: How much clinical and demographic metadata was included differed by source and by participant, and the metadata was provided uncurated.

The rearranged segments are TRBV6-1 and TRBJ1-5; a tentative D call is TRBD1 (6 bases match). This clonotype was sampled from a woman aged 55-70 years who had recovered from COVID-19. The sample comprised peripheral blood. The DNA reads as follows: TGTGCCAGCAGTGAAAGGGTCAGGGGCTACATCAATCAGCCCCAGCATTTT. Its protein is CASSERVRGYINQPQHF.